This record concerns one TCR beta chain sequence. These data are taken from a study of shared clonotypes between healthy human individuals. Study context: Donors were a couple of women and a few men aged 18 to 49. Used for every donor were three CD4 naive, three CD4 memory, two CD8 naive and one CD8 memory plate.

Repertoires were generated with immunoSEQ multiplex PCR, while TCRdb's copy carries only in-frame clones and drops some. The data contain roughly 2.4 million clones, nearly 97% of them singletons. V shed 6 bases, J shed 7 bases, and the junction held 8 bases outside the gene matches. CDR1 is SNHLY and CDR2 is FYNNEI in the germline V gene. The CDR3 contains 14 residues. This receptor was obtained from a young man in good health. The specimen sequenced was naive CD4+ T cells sorted from blood. Subset denoted: CD45RA+ positively selected. This chain links TRBV2 with TRBJ2-2; 7 positions agree with TRBD1. The CDR3 reads CASRGSGGSGELFF. The DNA for the CDR3 is TGTGCCAGCAGAGGGTCAGGGGGAAGCGGGGAGCTGTTTTTT.